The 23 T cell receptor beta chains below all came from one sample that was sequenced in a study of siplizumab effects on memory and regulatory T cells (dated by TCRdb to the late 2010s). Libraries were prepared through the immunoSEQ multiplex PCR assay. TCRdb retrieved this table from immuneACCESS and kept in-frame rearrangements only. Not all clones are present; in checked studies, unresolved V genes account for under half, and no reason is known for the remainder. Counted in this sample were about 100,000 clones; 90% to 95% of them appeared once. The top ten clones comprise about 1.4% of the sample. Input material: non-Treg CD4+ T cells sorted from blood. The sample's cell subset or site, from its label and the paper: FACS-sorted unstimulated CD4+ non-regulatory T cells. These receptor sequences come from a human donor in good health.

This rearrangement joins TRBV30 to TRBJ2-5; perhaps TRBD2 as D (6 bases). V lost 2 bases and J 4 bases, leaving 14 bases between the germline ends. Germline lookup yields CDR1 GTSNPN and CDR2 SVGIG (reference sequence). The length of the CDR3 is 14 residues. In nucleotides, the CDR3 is TGTGCCTGGAGTACGGGAGCCCCTTTAGAGACCCAGTACTTC. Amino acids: CAWSTGAPLETQYF. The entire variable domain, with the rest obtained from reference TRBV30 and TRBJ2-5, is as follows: SQTIHQWPATLVQPVGSPLSLECTVEGTSNPNLYWYRQAAGRGLQLLFYSVGIGQISSEVPQNLSASRPQDRQFILSSKKLLLSDSGFYLCAWSTGAPLETQYFGPGTRLLVL.

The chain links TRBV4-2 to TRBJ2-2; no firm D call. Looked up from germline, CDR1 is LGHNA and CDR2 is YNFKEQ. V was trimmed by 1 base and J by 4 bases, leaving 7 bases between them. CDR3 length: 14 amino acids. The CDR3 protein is CASSQVLSTGELFF. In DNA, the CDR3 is TGTGCCAGCAGCCAAGTCCTTTCCACCGGGGAGCTGTTTTTT.

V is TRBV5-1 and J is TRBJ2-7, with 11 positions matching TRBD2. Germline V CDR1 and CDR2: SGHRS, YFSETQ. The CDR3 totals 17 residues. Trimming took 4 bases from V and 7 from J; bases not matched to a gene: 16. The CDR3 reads CASSGTSGRISLSEQYF. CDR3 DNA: TGCGCCAGCAGCGGCACTAGCGGGAGAATCTCCCTGTCAGAGCAGTACTTC.

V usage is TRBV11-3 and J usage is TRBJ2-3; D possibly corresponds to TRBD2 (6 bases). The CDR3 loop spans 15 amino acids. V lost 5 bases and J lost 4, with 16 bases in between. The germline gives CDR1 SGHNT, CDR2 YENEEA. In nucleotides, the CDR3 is TGTGCCAGCAGCCCCCATATCGGGGGTTCAGATACGCAGTATTTT. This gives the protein CASSPHIGGSDTQYF.

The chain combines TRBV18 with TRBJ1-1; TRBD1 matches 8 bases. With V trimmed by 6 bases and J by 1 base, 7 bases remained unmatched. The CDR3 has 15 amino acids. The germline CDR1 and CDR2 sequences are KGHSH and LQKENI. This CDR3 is CASSPRTGQNTEAFF. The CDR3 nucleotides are TGTGCCAGCTCGCCGCGGACAGGGCAGAACACTGAAGCTTTCTTT.

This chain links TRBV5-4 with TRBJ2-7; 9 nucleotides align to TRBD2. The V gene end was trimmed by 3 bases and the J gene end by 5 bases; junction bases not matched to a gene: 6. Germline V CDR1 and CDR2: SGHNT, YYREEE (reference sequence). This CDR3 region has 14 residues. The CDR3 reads CASSYRLAAHEQYF. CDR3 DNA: TGTGCCAGCAGCTACAGACTAGCGGCACACGAGCAGTACTTC.

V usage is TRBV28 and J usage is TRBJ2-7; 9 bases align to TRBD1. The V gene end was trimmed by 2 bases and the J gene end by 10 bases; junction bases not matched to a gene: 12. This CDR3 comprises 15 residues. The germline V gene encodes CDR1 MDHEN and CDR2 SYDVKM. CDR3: CASSLPTGQGNTQYF. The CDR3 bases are TGTGCCAGCAGTTTACCGACGGGACAGGGTAACACTCAGTACTTC.

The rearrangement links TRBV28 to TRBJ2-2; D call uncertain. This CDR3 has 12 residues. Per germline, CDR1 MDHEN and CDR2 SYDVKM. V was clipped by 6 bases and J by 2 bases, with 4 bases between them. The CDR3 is CASRINTGELFF. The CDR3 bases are TGTGCCAGCAGAATTAACACCGGGGAGCTGTTTTTT.

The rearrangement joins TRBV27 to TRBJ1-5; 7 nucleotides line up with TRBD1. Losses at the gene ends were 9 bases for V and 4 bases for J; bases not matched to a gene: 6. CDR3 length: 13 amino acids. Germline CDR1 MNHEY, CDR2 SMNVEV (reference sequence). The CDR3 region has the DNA TGTGCCAGTGCCGACAGGGATAATCAGCCCCAGCATTTT. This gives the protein CASADRDNQPQHF.

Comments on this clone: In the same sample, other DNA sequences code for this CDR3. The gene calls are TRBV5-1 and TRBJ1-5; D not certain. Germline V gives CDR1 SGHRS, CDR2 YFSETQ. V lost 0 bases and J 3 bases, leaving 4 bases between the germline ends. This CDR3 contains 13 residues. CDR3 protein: CASSLAINQPQHF. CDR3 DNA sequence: TGCGCCAGCAGCTTGGCTATCAATCAGCCCCAGCATTTT.

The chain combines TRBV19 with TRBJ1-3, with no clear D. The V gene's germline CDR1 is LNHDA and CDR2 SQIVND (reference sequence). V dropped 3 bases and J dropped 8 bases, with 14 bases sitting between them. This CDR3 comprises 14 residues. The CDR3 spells CASSIYPPQDTIYF. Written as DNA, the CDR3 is TGTGCCAGTAGTATTTACCCTCCTCAGGACACCATATATTTT.

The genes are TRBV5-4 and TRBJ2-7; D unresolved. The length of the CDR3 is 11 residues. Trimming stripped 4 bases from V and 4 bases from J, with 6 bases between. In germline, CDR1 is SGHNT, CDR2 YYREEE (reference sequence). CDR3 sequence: CASSREYEQYF. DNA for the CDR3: TGTGCCAGCAGCCGCGAATACGAGCAGTACTTC.

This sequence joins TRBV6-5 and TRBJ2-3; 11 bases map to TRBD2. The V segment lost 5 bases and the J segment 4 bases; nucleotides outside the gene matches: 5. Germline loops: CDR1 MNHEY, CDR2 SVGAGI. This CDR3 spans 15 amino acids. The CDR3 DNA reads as TGTGCCAGCAGTACACTAGCGGGAGTACCAGATACGCAGTATTTT. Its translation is CASSTLAGVPDTQYF.

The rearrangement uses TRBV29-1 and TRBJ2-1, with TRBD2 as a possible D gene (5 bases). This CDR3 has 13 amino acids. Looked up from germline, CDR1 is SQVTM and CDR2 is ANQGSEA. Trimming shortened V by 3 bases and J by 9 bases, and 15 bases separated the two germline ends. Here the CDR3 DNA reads TGCAGCGTTGAGCTAGCTAGATGGAGTGAGCAGTTCTTC. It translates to CSVELARWSEQFF.

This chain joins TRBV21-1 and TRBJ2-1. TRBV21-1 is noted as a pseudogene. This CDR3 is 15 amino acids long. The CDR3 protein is CASRARGLAHIWQFF. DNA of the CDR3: TGTGCCAGCAGGGCTAGGGGATTAGCGCACATTTGGCAGTTCTTC.

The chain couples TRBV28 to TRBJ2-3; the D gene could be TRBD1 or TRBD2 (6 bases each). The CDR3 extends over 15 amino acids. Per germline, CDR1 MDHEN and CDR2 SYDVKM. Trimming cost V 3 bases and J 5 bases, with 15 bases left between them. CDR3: CASSLMGGAKDTQYF. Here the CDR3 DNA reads TGTGCCAGCAGTTTGATGGGGGGCGCGAAAGATACGCAGTATTTT. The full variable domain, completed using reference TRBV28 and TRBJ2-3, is DVKVTQSSRYLVKRTGEKVFLECVQDMDHENMFWYRQDPGLGLRLIYFSYDVKMKEKGDIPEGYSVSREKKERFSLILESASTNQTSMYLCASSLMGGAKDTQYFGPGTRLTVL.

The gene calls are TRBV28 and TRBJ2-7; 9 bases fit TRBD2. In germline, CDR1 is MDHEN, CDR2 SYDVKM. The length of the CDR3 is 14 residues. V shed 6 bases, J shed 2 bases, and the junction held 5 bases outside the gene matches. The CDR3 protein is CASRRLAGAYEQYF. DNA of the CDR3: TGTGCCAGCAGGCGGTTAGCGGGAGCCTACGAGCAGTACTTC.

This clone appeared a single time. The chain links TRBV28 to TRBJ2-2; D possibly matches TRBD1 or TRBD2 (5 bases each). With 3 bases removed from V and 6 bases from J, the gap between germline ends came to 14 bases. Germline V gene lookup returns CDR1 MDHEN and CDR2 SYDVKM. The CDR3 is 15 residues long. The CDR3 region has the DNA TGTGCCAGCAGTTTGGGGGTGGCAGGAGCCGGGGAGCTGTTTTTT. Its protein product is CASSLGVAGAGELFF.

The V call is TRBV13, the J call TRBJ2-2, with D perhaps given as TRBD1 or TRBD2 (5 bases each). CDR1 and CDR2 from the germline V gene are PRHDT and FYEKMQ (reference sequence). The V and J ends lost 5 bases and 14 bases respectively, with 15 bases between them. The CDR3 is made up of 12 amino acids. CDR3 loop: CASSRGPGNLFF. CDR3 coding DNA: TGTGCCAGCAGCAGGGGACCGGGGAATCTGTTTTTT.

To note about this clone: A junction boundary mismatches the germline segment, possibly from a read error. CDR3 sequence: CASSFSAYEQCF. The CDR3 nucleotides are TGTGCCAGCAGTTTCTCGGCCTACGAGCAGTGCTTC. The chain has TRBV28 and TRBJ2-7; D unclear. CDR3 length: 12 residues. The germline CDR1 and CDR2 sequences are MDHEN and SYDVKM.

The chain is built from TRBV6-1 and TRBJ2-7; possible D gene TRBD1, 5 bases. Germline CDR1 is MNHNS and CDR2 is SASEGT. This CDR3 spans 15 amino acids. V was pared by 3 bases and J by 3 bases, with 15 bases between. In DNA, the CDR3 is TGTGCCAGCAGTGACCCCAGGGTCCTTCACTACGAGCAGTACTTC. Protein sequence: CASSDPRVLHYEQYF.

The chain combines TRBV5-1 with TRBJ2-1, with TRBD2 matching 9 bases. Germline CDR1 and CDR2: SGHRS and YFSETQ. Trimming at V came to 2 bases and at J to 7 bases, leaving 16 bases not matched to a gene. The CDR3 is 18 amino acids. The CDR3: CASSFLFGAGLAQNEQFF. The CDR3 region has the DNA TGCGCCAGCAGCTTTCTATTCGGGGCAGGACTAGCGCAAAATGAGCAGTTCTTC. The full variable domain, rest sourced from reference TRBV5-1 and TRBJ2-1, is KAGVTQTPRYLIKTRGQQVTLSCSPISGHRSVSWYQQTPGQGLQFLFEYFSETQRNKGNFPGRFSGRQFSNSRSEMNVSTLELGDSALYLCASSFLFGAGLAQNEQFFGPGTRLTVL.

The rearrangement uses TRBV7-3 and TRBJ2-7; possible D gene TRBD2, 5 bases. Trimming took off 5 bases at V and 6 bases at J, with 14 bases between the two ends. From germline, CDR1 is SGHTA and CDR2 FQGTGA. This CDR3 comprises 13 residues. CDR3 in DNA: TGTGCCAGCAGCGCTACGAGGGTTAGCGAGCAGTACTTC. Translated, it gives CASSATRVSEQYF.